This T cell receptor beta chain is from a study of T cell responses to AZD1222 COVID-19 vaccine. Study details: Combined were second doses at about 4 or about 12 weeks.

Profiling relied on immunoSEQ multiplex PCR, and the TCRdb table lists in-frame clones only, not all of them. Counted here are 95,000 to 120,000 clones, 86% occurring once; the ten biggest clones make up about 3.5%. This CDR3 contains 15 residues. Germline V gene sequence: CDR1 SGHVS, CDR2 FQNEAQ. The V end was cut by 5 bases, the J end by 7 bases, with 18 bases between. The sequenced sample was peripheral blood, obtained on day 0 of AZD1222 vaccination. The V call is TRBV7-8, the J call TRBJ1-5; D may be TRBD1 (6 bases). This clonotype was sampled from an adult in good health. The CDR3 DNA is TGTGCCAGCAGCCTCGAGCAACAGGGAGGGCAGCCCCAGCATTTT. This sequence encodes CASSLEQQGGQPQHF.